A selection of T cell receptor beta chains follows, all from one sample in a study of T cells after yellow fever vaccination. In TCRdb, the 5' RACE reads were re-called with MiXCR into one record per CDR3 protein. This sample has hundreds of thousands of distinct CDR3 sequences, with around an eighth found just once. The sample here was PBMCs, taken on the day of the yellow fever booster vaccination. The origin of the receptors is a man aged 25 to 45 who received the YFV17D yellow fever vaccine. CDR3s include the opening cysteine and the closing phenylalanine or tryptophan. The order of the fields is CDR3 protein, CDR3 DNA, V gene, J gene, clone size, D gene. The D gene is left open where the match is weak. Size values are once, few and many counts, or a class for expanded clones, and some rows have none.

cdr3_aa: CASSSAGTGFYEQYF
cdr3_nt: TGCGCCAGCAGCTCCGCCGGGACAGGATTCTACGAGCAGTACTTC
v_call: TRBV5-1
j_call: TRBJ2-7
clone_size: few
d_call: TRBD1

cdr3_aa: CASSTGTPPFNYGYTF
cdr3_nt: TGTGCCAGCAGCACCGGGACACCGCCTTTTAACTATGGCTACACCTTC
v_call: TRBV6-1
j_call: TRBJ1-2
clone_size: few
d_call: -

cdr3_aa: CASSRGTPGKKLRF
cdr3_nt: TGTGCCAGCAGCAGAGGGACACCGGGAAAGAAGCTAAGGTTT
v_call: TRBV7-3
j_call: TRBJ1-1
clone_size: few
d_call: -

cdr3_aa: CASSLSAGMLTGELFF
cdr3_nt: TGCGCCAGCAGCTTGTCCGCGGGCATGCTGACCGGGGAGCTGTTTTTT
v_call: TRBV5-1
j_call: TRBJ2-2
clone_size: few
d_call: -

cdr3_aa: CASSQDRMEQYF
cdr3_nt: TGTGCCAGCAGCCAAGATAGGATGGAACAGTACTTC
v_call: TRBV3-1
j_call: TRBJ2-7
clone_size: -
d_call: -

cdr3_aa: CSAKPGLAGSEQYF
cdr3_nt: TGCAGTGCTAAACCGGGACTAGCGGGTAGTGAGCAGTACTTC
v_call: TRBV20-1
j_call: TRBJ2-7
clone_size: -
d_call: TRBD2

cdr3_aa: CSVETPGQVYEQYF
cdr3_nt: TGCAGCGTTGAGACCCCGGGACAGGTATACGAGCAGTACTTC
v_call: TRBV29-1
j_call: TRBJ2-7
clone_size: few
d_call: TRBD1

cdr3_aa: CASSLATSGRKNEQFF
cdr3_nt: TGCGCCAGCAGCTTGGCCACTAGCGGGAGGAAAAATGAGCAGTTCTTC
v_call: TRBV5-1
j_call: TRBJ2-1
clone_size: -
d_call: TRBD2

cdr3_aa: CASSPTRSASLRETQYF
cdr3_nt: TGTGCCAGCAGCCCAACTAGGTCGGCTAGCCTCCGGGAGACCCAGTACTTC
v_call: TRBV9
j_call: TRBJ2-5
clone_size: few
d_call: -

cdr3_aa: CSASPGTGDGQPQHF
cdr3_nt: TGCAGTGCTAGTCCCGGGACAGGGGATGGACAGCCCCAGCATTTT
v_call: TRBV20-1
j_call: TRBJ1-5
clone_size: -
d_call: TRBD1

cdr3_aa: CASSLTGWSYNEQFF
cdr3_nt: TGTGCCAGCAGTTTAACAGGGTGGTCCTACAATGAGCAGTTCTTC
v_call: TRBV12-3/TRBV12-4
j_call: TRBJ2-1
clone_size: few
d_call: -

cdr3_aa: CSVGEGVRYEQYF
cdr3_nt: TGCAGCGTTGGTGAGGGAGTCAGATACGAGCAGTACTTC
v_call: TRBV29-1
j_call: TRBJ2-7
clone_size: -
d_call: -

cdr3_aa: CASRSIAGLGKNIQYF
cdr3_nt: TGTGCCAGCAGAAGTATCGCGGGGCTGGGCAAAAACATTCAGTACTTC
v_call: TRBV7-2
j_call: TRBJ2-4
clone_size: -
d_call: -

cdr3_aa: CASSPTTGDLSTDTQYF
cdr3_nt: TGTGCCAGCAGTCCGACGACAGGGGACCTAAGCACAGATACGCAGTATTTT
v_call: TRBV27
j_call: TRBJ2-3
clone_size: -
d_call: TRBD1

cdr3_aa: CASSRGRPGDEQYF
cdr3_nt: TGTGCCAGTAGTCGCGGCCGACCGGGGGACGAGCAGTACTTC
v_call: TRBV19
j_call: TRBJ2-7
clone_size: -
d_call: -